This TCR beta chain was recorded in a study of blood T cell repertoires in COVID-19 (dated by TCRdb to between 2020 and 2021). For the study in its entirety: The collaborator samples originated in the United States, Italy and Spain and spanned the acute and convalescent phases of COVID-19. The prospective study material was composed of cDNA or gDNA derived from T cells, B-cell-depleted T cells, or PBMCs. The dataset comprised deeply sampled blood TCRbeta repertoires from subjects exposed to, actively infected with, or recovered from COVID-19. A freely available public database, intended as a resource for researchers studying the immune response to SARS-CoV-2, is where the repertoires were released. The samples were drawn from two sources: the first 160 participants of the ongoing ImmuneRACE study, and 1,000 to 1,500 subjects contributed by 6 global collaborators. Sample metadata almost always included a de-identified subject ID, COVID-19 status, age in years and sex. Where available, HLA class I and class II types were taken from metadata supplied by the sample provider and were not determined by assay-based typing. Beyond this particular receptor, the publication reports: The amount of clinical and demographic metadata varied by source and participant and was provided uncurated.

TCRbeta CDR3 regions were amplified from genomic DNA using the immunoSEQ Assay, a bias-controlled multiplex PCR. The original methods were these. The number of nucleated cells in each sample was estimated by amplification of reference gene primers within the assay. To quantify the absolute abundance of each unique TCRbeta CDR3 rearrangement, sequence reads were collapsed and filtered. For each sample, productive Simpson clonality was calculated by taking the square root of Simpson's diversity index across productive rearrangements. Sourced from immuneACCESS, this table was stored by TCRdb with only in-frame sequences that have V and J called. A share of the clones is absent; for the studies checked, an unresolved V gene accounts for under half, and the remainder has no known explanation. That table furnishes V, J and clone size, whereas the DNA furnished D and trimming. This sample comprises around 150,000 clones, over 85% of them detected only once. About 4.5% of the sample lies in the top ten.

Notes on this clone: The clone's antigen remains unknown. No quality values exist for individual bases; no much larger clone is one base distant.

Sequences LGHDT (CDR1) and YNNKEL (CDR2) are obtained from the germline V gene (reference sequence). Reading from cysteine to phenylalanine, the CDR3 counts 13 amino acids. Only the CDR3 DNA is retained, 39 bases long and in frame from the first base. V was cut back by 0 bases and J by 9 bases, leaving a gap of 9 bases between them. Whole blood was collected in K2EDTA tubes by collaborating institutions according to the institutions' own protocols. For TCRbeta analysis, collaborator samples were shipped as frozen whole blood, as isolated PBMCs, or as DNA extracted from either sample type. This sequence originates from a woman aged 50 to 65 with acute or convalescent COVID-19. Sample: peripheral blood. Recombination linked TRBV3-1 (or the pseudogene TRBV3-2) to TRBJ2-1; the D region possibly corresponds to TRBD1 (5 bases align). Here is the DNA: TGTGCCAGCAGCCAAGACTTCAGGGTTGAGCAGTTCTTC. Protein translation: CASSQDFRVEQFF.